This record looks at one T cell receptor (beta chain) sequence and its context. Its antigen is not known. V was clipped by 5 bases and J by 2 bases; unmatched bases: 6. CDR3 length equals 16 residues. Germline lookup yields CDR1 SGHNT and CDR2 YENEEA. This entry is derived from a study of long-term antiretroviral therapy in people with HIV. General observations from the study: Post-treatment diversity went higher with ART but stayed below transplant donor controls.

The United States was where all participants with HIV were treated. Survey level was the resolution at which the v3.0 immunoSEQ assay ran. Sequenced by immunoSEQ multiplex PCR; TCRdb stores in-frame clones only, minus some. This sample has 23,000 or so clones, with approximately 80% found just once. Source: unsorted PBMCs, taken 0.1 years before starting antiretroviral therapy. This chain connects TRBV11-3 to TRBJ2-6, with TRBD1 identical over 7 bases. The sequence came from a man aged 18 to 29 with HIV. CDR3 residues: CASSLTTGTGANVLTF. Written as DNA, the CDR3 is TGTGCCAGCAGCCTAACGACAGGGACTGGGGCCAACGTCCTGACTTTC.